This T cell receptor (beta chain) was captured in a study of neurological immune-mediated disorders (dated by TCRdb to about 2019). Study-level background: The study compared peripheral blood TCR-beta repertoires of HTLV-I-associated myelopathy (HAM/TSP) patients, multiple sclerosis patients and healthy controls using UMI-based sequencing. Technical triplicate libraries were sequenced so that the variability in frequency of each individual clone could be precisely calculated. Longitudinal samples, technical triplicates and paired sorted CD4+ and CD8+ T-cell subsets, alongside PBMC samples, were included among the 106 TCR-beta libraries. The cohort was made up of around 70 subjects, consisting of some 15 HAM/TSP patients, 34 multiple sclerosis patients and roughly 20 healthy controls. Paper-wide results and their limitations: No identical CDR3 amino acid sequences were shared among expanded clones across subjects, suggesting private TCR-beta repertoires in all groups. TCR clonal expansion was greatest in HAM/TSP patients and smallest in MS patients, who ranked below even healthy controls.

The time point tag for this specimen amounts to: technical triplicate 2. Unsorted PBMC libraries were generated from 2 million PBMCs stored in RNAlater at -80 °C until RNA extraction. Peripheral blood underwent Ficoll-Hypaque density gradient centrifugation to isolate PBMCs, which were then cryopreserved in liquid nitrogen. The CDR3 starts with the cysteine, ends with the phenylalanine, and has 16 residues. Solely the CDR3 DNA is kept, with 48 bases framed from the first base. cDNA was synthesized by template-switch 5'RACE using a primer with a 10-nucleotide random unique molecular identifier that tagged each TCR transcript. Every sequencing run covered 15-18 subjects and yielded more than 160 million TCR-beta sequences. The RNeasy kit was used for extraction of total RNA. Using the KAPA Real-time Library Amplification kit, TCR-beta VDJ regions were amplified with primers for the TCR constant region and the 5'RACE anchor. A first PCR added sample indexes and Illumina adaptors, after which a second PCR increased the library yield. After Ampure bead purification, the TCR product of roughly 650 bp was size-selected on a 2% E-gel SizeSelection system. Before pooling, libraries had their quality checked on a Bioanalyzer, their concentration measured with Qubit, and their quantity determined with the Kapa Library Quantification kit. Libraries were sequenced paired-end 2 x 150 bp on an Illumina HiSeq 2500. To increase sequence diversity, roughly 25-31% phiX was spiked into each library pool. The authors' pipeline ran thus. Quality-filtered reads were processed with the UMI-based MiGEC pipeline, and over 75% of raw TCR sequences were removed by the MiGEC pipeline during error correction. VDJ genes were aligned to IMGT germline references, and each clonotype was defined by a unique CDR3 amino acid sequence together with V-J genes. VDJtools evaluated clonal expansion, Shannon diversity and CDR3 relatedness (CalcPairwiseDistances, ClusterSamples); CLCbio workbench built phylogenetic trees. A clone was classed as expanded if it had 8 or more unique UMIs, a cutoff based on coefficient-of-variation modelling across technical triplicates. TCRdb reworked the public reads: Q25 trimming with fastp, MiXCR clone assembly, productive beta chains retained. Duplicate CDR3 protein sequences are folded into a single record with the most common DNA and genes. These V and J calls rely on TCRdb rather than the paper's analysis. Present in this sample are more than 55,000 distinct CDR3 sequences, nearly 25% of which were seen just once. Clones ranked in the top ten supply about 4.3% of the sample.

This clonotype is described as medium-sized (0.01 to 0.1%). There is no known antigen for this receptor. The germline gene is not matched at one end of the junction; a read error may be the cause. The sequence links TRBV12-3 or TRBV12-4 to TRBJ1-2; TRBD1 lines up with 11 middle nucleotides. The receptor comes from a man aged 55 to 70 with HTLV-1-associated myelopathy (HAM/TSP). Sequencing was carried out using PBMCs. The CDR3 sequence is CASTLGQGALNYGYTF. The DNA is as follows: TGTGCCAGCACTTTAGGACAGGGGGCGTTGAACTATGGCTACACCTTC.